This T cell receptor (beta chain) was sequenced in a study of control samples from healthy donors and cancer patients. From germline, CDR1 is MNHEY and CDR2 SVGAGI. V was shortened by 7 bases and J by 9 bases, with 22 bases between the two germline ends. The CDR3 extends over 15 amino acids. Method: immunoSEQ multiplex PCR; TCRdb's copy keeps in-frame clones and lacks some. Among roughly 23,000 clones listed, around 83% were seen once. V usage is TRBV6-5 and J usage is TRBJ2-1, with D maybe TRBD1 (6 bases). The sequence was obtained from a man in his sixties with head and neck cancer. Sequencing used PBMCs. The DNA of the CDR3 is TGTGCCAGCACCACCCGGGACAAACCAAACGGTGAGCAGTTCTTC. Amino acids: CASTTRDKPNGEQFF.